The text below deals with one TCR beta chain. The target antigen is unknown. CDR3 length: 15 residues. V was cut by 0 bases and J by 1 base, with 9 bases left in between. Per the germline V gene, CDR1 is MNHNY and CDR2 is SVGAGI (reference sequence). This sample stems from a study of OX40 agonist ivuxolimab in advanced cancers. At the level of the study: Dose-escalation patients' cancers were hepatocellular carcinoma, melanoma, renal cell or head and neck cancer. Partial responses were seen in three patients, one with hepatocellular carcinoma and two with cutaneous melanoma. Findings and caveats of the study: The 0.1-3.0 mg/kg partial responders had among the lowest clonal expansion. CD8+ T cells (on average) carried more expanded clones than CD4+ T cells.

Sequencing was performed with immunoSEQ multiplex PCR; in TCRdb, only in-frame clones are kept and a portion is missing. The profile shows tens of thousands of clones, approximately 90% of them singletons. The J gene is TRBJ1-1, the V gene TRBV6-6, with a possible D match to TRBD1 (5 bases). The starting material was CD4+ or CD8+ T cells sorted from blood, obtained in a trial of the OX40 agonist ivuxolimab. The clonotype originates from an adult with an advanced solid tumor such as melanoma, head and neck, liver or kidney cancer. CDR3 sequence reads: CASSYSVGGNTEAFF. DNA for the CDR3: TGTGCCAGCAGTTACTCTGTGGGGGGGAACACTGAAGCTTTCTTT.